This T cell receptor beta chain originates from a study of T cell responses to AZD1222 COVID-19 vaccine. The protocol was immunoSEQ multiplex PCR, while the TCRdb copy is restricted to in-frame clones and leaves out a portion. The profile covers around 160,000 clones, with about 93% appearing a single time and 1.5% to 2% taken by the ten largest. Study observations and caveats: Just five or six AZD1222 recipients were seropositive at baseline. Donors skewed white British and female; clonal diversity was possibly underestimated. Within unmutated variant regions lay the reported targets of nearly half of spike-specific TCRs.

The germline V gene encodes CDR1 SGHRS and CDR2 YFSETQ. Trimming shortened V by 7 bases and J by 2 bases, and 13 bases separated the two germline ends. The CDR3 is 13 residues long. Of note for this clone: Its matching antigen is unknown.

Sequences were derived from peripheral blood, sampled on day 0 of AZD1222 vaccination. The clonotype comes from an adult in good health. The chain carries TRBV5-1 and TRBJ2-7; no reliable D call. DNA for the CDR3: TGCGCCAGCTCCCCCCGGACCCCCTACGAGCAGTACTTC. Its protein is CASSPRTPYEQYF.